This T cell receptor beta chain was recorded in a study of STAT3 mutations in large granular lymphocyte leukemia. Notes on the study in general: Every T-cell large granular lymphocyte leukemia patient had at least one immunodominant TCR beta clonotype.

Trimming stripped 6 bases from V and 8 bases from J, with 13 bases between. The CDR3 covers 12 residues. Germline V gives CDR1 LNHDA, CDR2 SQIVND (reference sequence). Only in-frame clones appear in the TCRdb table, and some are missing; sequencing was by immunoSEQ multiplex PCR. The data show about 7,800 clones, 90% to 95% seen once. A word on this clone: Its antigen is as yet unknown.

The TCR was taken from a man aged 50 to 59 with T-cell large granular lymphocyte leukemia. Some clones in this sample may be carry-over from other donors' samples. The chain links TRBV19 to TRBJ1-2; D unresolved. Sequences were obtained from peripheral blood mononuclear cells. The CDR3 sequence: CASSARPWGYTF. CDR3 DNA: TGTGCCAGTAGCGCCCGCCCGTGGGGCTACACCTTC.